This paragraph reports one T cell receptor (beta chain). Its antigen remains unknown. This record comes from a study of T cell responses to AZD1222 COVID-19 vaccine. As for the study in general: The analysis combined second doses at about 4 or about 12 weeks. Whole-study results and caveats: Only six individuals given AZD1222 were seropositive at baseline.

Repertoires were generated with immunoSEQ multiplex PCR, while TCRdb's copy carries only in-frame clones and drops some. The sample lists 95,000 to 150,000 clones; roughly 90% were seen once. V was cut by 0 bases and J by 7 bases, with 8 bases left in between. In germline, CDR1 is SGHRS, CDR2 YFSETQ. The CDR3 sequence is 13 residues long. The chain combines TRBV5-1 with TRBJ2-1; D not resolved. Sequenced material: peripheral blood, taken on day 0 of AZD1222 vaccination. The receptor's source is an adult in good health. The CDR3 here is CASSLAGENEQFF. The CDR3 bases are TGCGCCAGCAGCTTGGCCGGTGAGAATGAGCAGTTCTTC.